This entry lists 22 T cell receptor beta chains sequenced from one sample in a study of brain T cells in children with intractable seizures. Here immunoSEQ multiplex PCR was the method, and the copy in TCRdb shows in-frame clones only, minus some. The table has 50,000 to 75,000 clones, 90% to 97% seen once. This sample comprised peripheral blood, obtained at surgery. The receptor source for this set is a boy younger than two with focal cortical dysplasia and intractable seizures.

The CDR3 DNA reads TGTGCCAGCAGTGGGTTTACCCGGGACAGGGTTCCCCCCCCAACTAATGAAAAACTGTTTTTT. Translated, it gives CASSGFTRDRVPPPTNEKLFF. This sequence joins TRBV2 and TRBJ1-4; 9 nucleotides agree with TRBD1. The germline V gene encodes CDR1 SNHLY and CDR2 FYNNEI. The CDR3 is 21 residues long. Trimming at V came to 4 bases and at J to 0 bases, leaving 18 bases not matched to a gene. Full variable domain (remainder filled in from reference TRBV2 and TRBJ1-4): EPEVTQTPSHQVTQMGQEVILRCVPISNHLYFYWYRQILGQKVEFLVSFYNNEISEKSEIFDDQFSVERPDGSNFTLKIRSTKLEDSAMYFCASSGFTRDRVPPPTNEKLFFGSGTQLSVL.

The CDR3: CASSQSAYNSPLHF. The CDR3 nucleotides read TGTGCCAGCAGCCAGTCGGCGTATAATTCACCCCTCCACTTT. The chain uses TRBV25-1 and TRBJ1-6; D is ambiguous. Germline V CDR1 and CDR2: MGHDK, SYGVNS. CDR3 size: 14 residues. V was trimmed by 6 bases and J by 4 bases, leaving 10 bases between them.

V gene TRBV11-3 combines with J gene TRBJ2-5; 10 nucleotides match TRBD2. This CDR3 is 14 amino acids long. After removal of 4 bases from V and 2 bases from J, the junction contained 1 base not matched to a gene. The germline gives CDR1 SGHNT, CDR2 YENEEA. The chain's CDR3 is CASSYSGGQETQYF. The CDR3 coding sequence is TGTGCCAGCAGCTATAGCGGGGGGCAAGAGACCCAGTACTTC.

In nucleotides, the CDR3 is TGTGCCAGCAGTGAAGCTAGCGGGGGGGCCAAGCGAGATACGCAGTATTTT. Protein product: CASSEASGGAKRDTQYF. The chain joins TRBV6-1 to TRBJ2-3, with TRBD2 matching 11 bases. Germline V gene data show CDR1 as MNHNS and CDR2 as SASEGT. The CDR3 consists of 17 residues. V lost 0 bases and J lost 5; bases outside the gene matches: 7.

This clone was recorded once. The gene calls are TRBV20-1 and TRBJ1-2; the D gene is possibly TRBD1 (6 bases). The CDR3 covers 11 residues. With 7 bases removed from V and 2 bases from J, the gap between germline ends came to 8 bases. The V gene's germline CDR1 is DFQATT and CDR2 SNEGSKA (reference sequence). CDR3: CSVDRNYGYTF. The CDR3 coding sequence is TGCAGTGTGGACAGAAACTATGGCTACACCTTC.

The chain combines TRBV14 with TRBJ2-1; D is unclear. Germline CDR1 reads SGHDN; CDR2 reads FVKESK. The CDR3 runs 13 residues. V lost 5 bases and J 2 bases, leaving 7 bases between the germline ends. The DNA for the CDR3 is TGTGCCAGCAGCAACGAACCCTACAATGAGCAGTTCTTC. This gives the protein CASSNEPYNEQFF.

The V gene is TRBV6-5, the J gene TRBJ2-1; D is unresolved. V gave up 5 bases and J gave up 4 bases, with 12 bases separating them. Germline V gives CDR1 MNHEY, CDR2 SVGAGI. This CDR3 spans 14 amino acids. CDR3 sequence (DNA): TGTGCCAGCAGTACCCAGGTATCATACAATGAGCAGTTCTTC. As protein: CASSTQVSYNEQFF.

The gene calls are TRBV25-1 and TRBJ1-5; TRBD1 aligns across 10 bases. In germline, CDR1 is MGHDK, CDR2 SYGVNS. The CDR3 has 16 amino acids. Trimming took 3 bases from V and 1 from J; bases not matched to a gene: 3. As DNA, the CDR3 is TGTGCCAGCAGTGATACGACAGGGGGCAGCAATCAGCCCCAGCATTTT. Its protein product is CASSDTTGGSNQPQHF. Complete variable domain (other parts from reference TRBV25-1 and TRBJ1-5): EADIYQTPRYLVIGTGKKITLECSQTMGHDKMYWYQQDPGMELHLIHYSYGVNSTEKGDLSSESTVSRIRTEHFPLTLESARPSHTSQYLCASSDTTGGSNQPQHFGDGTRLSIL.

The chain is built from TRBV4-1 and TRBJ2-3; D uncertain. V lost 0 bases, J lost 2 bases, and 9 bases lay in between. This CDR3 region has 15 residues. The V gene's germline CDR1 is MGHRA and CDR2 YSYEKL. This CDR3 is CASSQETRLTDTQYF. DNA for the CDR3: TGCGCCAGCAGCCAAGAGACACGCCTCACAGATACGCAGTATTTT.

V gene TRBV23-1 combines with J gene TRBJ2-5; a weak D match, TRBD2 (6 bases). TRBV23-1 is given ORF status, its function remaining uncertain. There are 14 residues in the CDR3. The V and J ends lost 0 bases and 5 bases respectively, with 10 bases between them. This chain's CDR3 is CASSQSAGRETQYF. The CDR3, as DNA: TGCGCCAGCAGTCAATCGGCAGGGAGGGAGACCCAGTACTTC.

Details on this clone: Other DNA sequences in this specimen translate into the identical CDR3. V usage is TRBV27 and J usage is TRBJ2-6; D ambiguous. V gave up 2 bases and J gave up 1 base, with 12 bases separating them. Germline lookup yields CDR1 MNHEY and CDR2 SMNVEV (reference sequence). The CDR3 spans 17 residues. The chain's CDR3 is CASSLTYSYSGANVLTF. The CDR3 region has the DNA TGTGCCAGCAGTTTAACTTATTCCTATTCTGGGGCCAACGTCCTGACTTTC. The full variable domain, with the rest looked up from reference TRBV27 and TRBJ2-6, is EAQVTQNPRYLITVTGKKLTVTCSQNMNHEYMSWYRQDPGLGLRQIYYSMNVEVTDKGDVPEGYKVSRKEKRNFPLILESPSPNQTSLYFCASSLTYSYSGANVLTFGAGSRLTVL.

For the CDR3, the DNA is TGTGCCAGTAGTACAGGGGTGGGTGAGCAGTTCTTC. The encoded protein is CASSTGVGEQFF. This chain links TRBV19 with TRBJ2-1, with a weak D call TRBD1 (6 bases). This CDR3 contains 12 residues. Germline CDR1 reads LNHDA; CDR2 reads SQIVND (reference sequence). Trimming pared 4 bases from V and 9 bases from J, leaving 10 bases between.

J is TRBJ2-1 and V is TRBV6-5; no definite D call. This CDR3 contains 15 residues. V lost 0 bases to trimming and J lost 5 bases, with 11 bases between them. Germline CDR1 and CDR2: MNHEY and SVGAGI. In nucleotides, the CDR3 is TGTGCCAGCAGTTACTCATGGTATCGGAACAATGAGCAGTTCTTC. This translates into CASSYSWYRNNEQFF.

CDR3 coding DNA: TGTGCCAGCAGTTCCCCCGGGGACAGAACCTACGAGCAGTACTTC. Translated, it gives CASSSPGDRTYEQYF. The chain has TRBV28 and TRBJ2-7, with TRBD1 matching over 7 bases. Trimming removed 4 bases from V and 2 bases from J; junction bases left unmatched: 8. CDR1 MDHEN and CDR2 SYDVKM come from the germline V gene. This CDR3 comprises 15 residues.

In regard to this clone: Within the sample, other DNA sequences also encode this same CDR3. The rearrangement uses TRBV9 and TRBJ2-3; no reliable D call. Germline V gene lookup returns CDR1 SGDLS and CDR2 YYNGEE. This CDR3 region has 13 residues. V shed 0 bases and J shed 3 bases, with 5 bases lying between them. CDR3 amino acids: CASSVGVTDTQYF. The CDR3 DNA follows: TGTGCCAGCAGCGTAGGCGTAACAGATACGCAGTATTTT.

The J gene is TRBJ2-7, the V gene TRBV28, with TRBD1 identical over 11 bases. This CDR3 region has 15 residues. The junction had 6 bases not matched to a gene; V was cut back by 5 bases and J by 3 bases. The germline V gene encodes CDR1 MDHEN and CDR2 SYDVKM. The CDR3, as DNA: TGTGCCAGCAGTCTCGCGGGACAGGGGGACTACGAGCAGTACTTC. Translation gives CASSLAGQGDYEQYF. The variable domain in full, with the rest retrieved from reference TRBV28 and TRBJ2-7, is DVKVTQSSRYLVKRTGEKVFLECVQDMDHENMFWYRQDPGLGLRLIYFSYDVKMKEKGDIPEGYSVSREKKERFSLILESASTNQTSMYLCASSLAGQGDYEQYFGPGTRLTVT.

The chain employs TRBV7-2 and TRBJ2-3; D is unresolved. Germline CDR1 is SGHTA and CDR2 is FQGNSA. The V gene lost 1 base and the J gene lost 3 bases, with 2 bases spanning the gap. The CDR3 is made up of 12 amino acids. The CDR3 DNA sequence: TGTGCCAGCAGCTTAGGGACAGATACGCAGTATTTT. Translating it yields CASSLGTDTQYF. The variable domain in full, completed from reference TRBV7-2 and TRBJ2-3, reads GAGVSQSPSNKVTEKGKDVELRCDPISGHTALYWYRQSLGQGLEFLIYFQGNSAPDKSGLPSDRFSAERTGGSVSTLTIQRTQQEDSAVYLCASSLGTDTQYFGPGTRLTVL.

This chain connects TRBV5-1 to TRBJ2-5; TRBD2 agrees at 14 bases. V was pared by 0 bases and J by 0 bases, with 7 bases of the junction left unmatched. The germline V gene has CDR1 SGHRS and CDR2 YFSETQ. The CDR3 runs 19 residues. The CDR3 sequence is CASSLGLAGGPGYQETQYF. In DNA form, the CDR3 reads TGCGCCAGCAGCTTGGGACTAGCGGGGGGGCCCGGTTACCAAGAGACCCAGTACTTC.

The chain combines TRBV12-3 or TRBV12-4 with TRBJ1-2; D is ambiguous. CDR3 size: 13 residues. With 3 bases removed from V and 5 bases from J, the gap between germline ends came to 10 bases. CDR3 protein: CASSFGRIYGYTF. As DNA, the CDR3 is TGTGCCAGCAGTTTTGGCAGGATTTATGGCTACACCTTC.

This chain connects TRBV19 to TRBJ1-5, with D unresolved. Germline V lookup: CDR1 LNHDA, CDR2 SQIVND (reference sequence). V gave up 5 bases and J gave up 0 bases, with 17 bases separating them. This CDR3 has 17 residues. CDR3 DNA sequence: TGTGCCAGTAGTCCCCCGCGTAGAGATAGTAGCAATCAGCCCCAGCATTTT. It is translated as CASSPPRRDSSNQPQHF.

This clone has only one observation. This chain connects TRBV7-8 to TRBJ1-4; no clear D. The CDR3 runs to 16 residues. Germline-derived CDR1 and CDR2 are SGHVS and FQNEAQ. With 2 bases removed from V and 5 bases from J, the gap between germline ends came to 15 bases. CDR3 sequence reads: CASSLTQASINEKLFF. The CDR3 DNA follows: TGTGCCAGCAGCTTAACGCAGGCGTCAATCAATGAAAAACTGTTTTTT.

This clone has just a few counts. V gene TRBV27 combines with J gene TRBJ1-5; no firm D call. Germline CDR1 reads MNHEY; CDR2 reads SMNVEV (reference sequence). Trimming left V 5 bases short and J 4 bases short, with 9 bases between. The length of the CDR3 is 13 residues. CDR3 coding DNA: TGTGCCAGCAGTACAACTCGTAATCAGCCCCAGCATTTT. This codes for CASSTTRNQPQHF.